Listed below are T cell receptor beta chains from one sample, sequenced in a study of shared clonotypes between healthy human individuals. Generated by immunoSEQ multiplex PCR, the TCRdb table keeps only in-frame clones and is missing some. This table has approximately 1.1 million clones, approximately 80% appearing once. Sequencing used memory CD4+ T cells from PBMCs. The receptor set was obtained from a man between 18 and 35 years old in good health. Some clones in this sample may be carry-over from other donors' samples. Each CDR3 is given with its conserved first and last residue. Fields, in order: clone size, V gene, J gene, D gene, CDR3 protein, CDR3 DNA. The D gene is left open where the match is weak. Not all rows give a size; the values are once, few, many and, for expanded clones, a class.

>once|TRBV4-1|TRBJ2-5|-
CASSQSPPDQETQYF
TGCGCCAGCAGCCAAAGTCCCCCCGATCAAGAGACCCAGTACTTC
>-|TRBV5-1|TRBJ2-7|TRBD1
CASRLAGTGVYEQYF
TGCGCCAGCAGATTGGCCGGGACAGGAGTCTACGAGCAGTACTTC
>-|TRBV27|TRBJ1-2|-
CASIKGPPYGYTF
TGTGCCAGCATTAAGGGTCCTCCCTATGGCTACACCTTC
>once|TRBV6-1|TRBJ1-1|-
CASSYRPGNTEAFF
TGTGCCAGCAGTTATCGCCCAGGGAACACTGAAGCTTTCTTT
>few|TRBV5-1|TRBJ1-1|-
CASSFSGDTEAFF
TGCGCCAGCAGCTTTTCGGGGGACACTGAAGCTTTCTTT
>few|TRBV27|TRBJ2-7|-
CASSLGPPSSYEQYF
TGTGCCAGCAGTTTAGGTCCTCCCAGCTCCTACGAGCAGTACTTC
>-|TRBV2|TRBJ1-3|-
CASSGDRGRNTIYF
TGTGCCAGCAGCGGAGACAGAGGAAGGAACACCATATATTTT
>-|TRBV2|TRBJ1-5|-
CASSEALGVEPQHF
TGTGCCAGCAGTGAAGCGCTGGGGGTGGAGCCCCAGCATTTT
>many|TRBV11-2|TRBJ1-2|-
CASSFFKRNYGYTF
TGTGCCAGCAGCTTTTTCAAGCGCAACTATGGCTACACCTTC
>-|TRBV29-1|TRBJ1-2|-
CSVEEQGLGYGYTF
TGCAGCGTTGAAGAACAGGGATTAGGGTATGGCTACACCTTC
>-|TRBV5-5|TRBJ2-2|TRBD1
CASTNYRGTETGELFF
TGTGCCAGCACAAACTACAGGGGGACAGAGACCGGGGAGCTGTTTTTT
>-|TRBV5-6|TRBJ2-7|-
CASSRTSFYEQYF
TGTGCCAGCAGCCGTACTAGTTTCTACGAGCAGTACTTC
>-|TRBV10-3|TRBJ1-1|TRBD1
CAISRQGANTEAFF
TGTGCCATCAGCAGACAGGGGGCGAACACTGAAGCTTTCTTT
>-|TRBV20-1|TRBJ2-1|-
CSARDSLEQLF
TGCAGTGCTAGAGATTCACTAGAACAGCTCTTC
>-|TRBV9|TRBJ1-3|-
CASSVGERSSSGNTIYF
TGTGCCAGCAGCGTCGGTGAAAGGTCGAGCTCTGGAAACACCATATATTTT
>few|TRBV19|TRBJ1-3|TRBD1
CASRNTPGDSGNTIYF
TGTGCCAGTAGAAATACTCCTGGGGACAGCGGAAACACCATATATTTT
>once|TRBV7-2|TRBJ2-7|-
CASSSTWTATYEQYF
TGTGCCAGCAGCTCCACCTGGACAGCGACCTACGAGCAGTACTTC
>-|TRBV7-9|TRBJ2-1|-
CASSSIVGIEQFF
TGTGCCAGCAGCTCCATCGTTGGGATTGAGCAGTTCTTC
>-|TRBV27|TRBJ2-1|TRBD2
CASRTSGRALRHEQFF
TGTGCCAGCAGGACTAGCGGGAGGGCCCTCCGCCATGAGCAGTTCTTC
>once|TRBV7-3|TRBJ2-7|TRBD1
CASSLGQWSYEQYF
TGTGCCAGCAGCTTGGGACAGTGGTCCTACGAGCAGTACTTC
>-|TRBV6-1|TRBJ1-1|-
CASSVRGEGTEAFF
TGTGCCAGCAGCGTCAGGGGTGAGGGCACTGAAGCTTTCTTT
>-|TRBV7-2|TRBJ2-7|-
CASSPPPGRYEQYF
TGTGCCAGCAGCCCCCCACCCGGGCGCTACGAGCAGTACTTC
>-|TRBV28|TRBJ1-5|-
CATRGSRVRNQPQHF
TGTGCCACCCGGGGGTCTCGGGTCCGCAATCAGCCCCAGCATTTT
>-|TRBV28|TRBJ2-5|-
CASSQLRAQETQYF
TGTGCCAGCAGTCAACTCAGAGCCCAAGAGACCCAGTACTTC
>-|TRBV28|TRBJ1-5|-
CASSWGRGNQPQHF
TGTGCCAGCAGTTGGGGACGGGGTAATCAGCCCCAGCATTTT
>few|TRBV5-5|TRBJ1-5|TRBD1
CASSPQTGFSNQPQHF
TGTGCCAGCAGCCCCCAGACAGGGTTTAGCAATCAGCCCCAGCATTTT
>-|TRBV6-1|TRBJ2-5|-
CASSEKWSPETQYF
TGTGCCAGCAGTGAGAAGTGGTCCCCGGAGACCCAGTACTTC
>-|TRBV5-8|TRBJ2-7|-
CASSLGLTPYEQYF
TGTGCCAGCAGCTTGGGGCTAACCCCCTACGAGCAGTACTTC
>-|TRBV7-2|TRBJ1-5|-
CASSPNNQPQHF
TGTGCCAGCAGCCCTAACAATCAGCCCCAGCATTTT
>-|TRBV10-3|TRBJ1-2|TRBD1
CAIRGAGQADGYTF
TGTGCCATCAGGGGAGCGGGACAGGCGGATGGCTACACCTTC
>-|TRBV7-9|TRBJ1-3|-
CASSSYGNTIYF
TGTGCCAGCAGCTCGTACGGAAACACCATATATTTT
>-|TRBV28|TRBJ2-6|-
CASSLIGAGANVLTF
TGTGCCAGCAGTTTAATCGGGGCTGGGGCCAACGTCCTGACTTTC
>-|TRBV28|TRBJ2-2|-
CASRAAGFNTGELFF
TGTGCCAGCAGAGCCGCCGGGTTCAACACCGGGGAGCTGTTTTTT
>-|TRBV2|TRBJ1-4|-
CASSFEVLGEKLFF
TGTGCCAGCAGCTTCGAGGTATTAGGTGAAAAACTGTTTTTT
>-|TRBV19|TRBJ1-2|-
CASSVAGVLDYGYTF
TGTGCCAGTAGCGTGGCAGGGGTTTTAGACTATGGCTACACCTTC
>-|TRBV10-3|TRBJ2-7|TRBD1
CAIGTGGAYEQYF
TGTGCCATCGGGACAGGGGGCGCTTACGAGCAGTACTTC
>-|TRBV5-1|TRBJ2-3|TRBD2
CASSLGSTSGSTDTQYF
TGCGCCAGCAGCTTGGGGTCGACTAGCGGGAGCACAGATACGCAGTATTTT
>-|TRBV9|TRBJ2-1|-
CASSVGSDTSYNEQFF
TGTGCCAGCAGCGTAGGGAGCGACACCTCCTACAATGAGCAGTTCTTC
>-|TRBV9|TRBJ1-2|-
CASSVDANYGYTF
TGTGCCAGCAGCGTAGATGCTAACTATGGCTACACCTTC
>-|TRBV5-1|TRBJ2-7|-
CASSLGTQLESSYEQYF
TGCGCCAGCAGCCTAGGGACACAGCTCGAAAGCTCCTACGAGCAGTACTTC
>-|TRBV28|TRBJ1-6|TRBD1
CASRPQGVYSSPLHF
TGTGCCAGCAGACCCCAGGGGGTTTATAGTTCACCCCTCCACTTT
>few|TRBV28|TRBJ1-5|TRBD1
CASSTGGFGYQPQHF
TGTGCCAGCAGCACAGGGGGCTTTGGCTATCAGCCCCAGCATTTT
>once|TRBV6-6|TRBJ2-7|-
CASSASYEQYF
TGTGCCAGCAGTGCTTCTTACGAGCAGTACTTC
>few|TRBV15|TRBJ2-3|-
CATSRAGAGRSTDTQYF
TGTGCCACCAGCAGGGCGGGGGCAGGGAGGAGCACAGATACGCAGTATTTT
>-|TRBV10-3|TRBJ2-7|TRBD1
CAATRQGTSEQYF
TGTGCCGCAACCCGACAGGGAACCTCCGAGCAGTACTTC
>-|TRBV7-2|TRBJ2-7|TRBD1
CASSLMAGGPLGYEQYF
TGTGCCAGCAGCTTGATGGCAGGGGGCCCCTTAGGCTACGAGCAGTACTTC
>-|TRBV5-1|TRBJ2-1|TRBD2
CASSAGLAGVIEQFF
TGCGCCAGCAGCGCGGGACTAGCGGGAGTTATTGAGCAGTTCTTC
>-|TRBV7-2|TRBJ2-3|TRBD2
CASSQTSGRWDTQYF
TGTGCCAGCAGTCAGACTAGCGGGAGATGGGATACGCAGTATTTT
>once|TRBV11-3|TRBJ1-2|-
CASSQGDYGYTF
TGTGCCAGCAGTCAGGGAGACTATGGCTACACCTTC
>-|TRBV2|TRBJ2-5|-
CASNLGIGETQYF
TGTGCCAGCAACTTGGGGATCGGAGAGACCCAGTACTTC
>-|TRBV14|TRBJ2-7|-
CASSQEAKWRGPWGEQYF
TGTGCCAGCAGCCAAGAAGCAAAATGGCGGGGCCCCTGGGGCGAGCAGTACTTC
>-|TRBV5-1|TRBJ2-1|-
CASSLTGSPATEQFF
TGCGCCAGCAGCTTAACGGGATCCCCGGCGACTGAGCAGTTCTTC
>-|TRBV9|TRBJ1-1|-
CASSVGRGTDTEAFF
TGTGCCAGCAGCGTAGGTCGGGGCACGGACACTGAAGCTTTCTTT
>-|TRBV28|TRBJ2-5|TRBD2
CASSLYRGEQYF
TGTGCCAGCAGTTTGTATCGGGGGGAGCAGTACTTC
>-|TRBV28|TRBJ1-2|-
CASSSTGFYGYTF
TGTGCCAGCAGTTCGACCGGGTTCTATGGCTACACCTTC